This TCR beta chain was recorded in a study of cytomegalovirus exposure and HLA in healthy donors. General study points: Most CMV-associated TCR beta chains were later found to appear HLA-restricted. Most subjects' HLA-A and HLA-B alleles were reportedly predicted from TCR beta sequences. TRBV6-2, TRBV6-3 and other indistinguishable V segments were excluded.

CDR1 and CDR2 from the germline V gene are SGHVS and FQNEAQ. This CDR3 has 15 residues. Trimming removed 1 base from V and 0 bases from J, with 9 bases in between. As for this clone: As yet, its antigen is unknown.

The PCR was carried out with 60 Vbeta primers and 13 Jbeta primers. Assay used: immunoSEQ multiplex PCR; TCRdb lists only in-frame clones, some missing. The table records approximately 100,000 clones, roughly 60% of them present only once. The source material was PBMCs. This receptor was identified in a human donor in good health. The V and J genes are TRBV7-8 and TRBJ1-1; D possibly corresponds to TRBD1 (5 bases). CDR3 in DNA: TGTGCCAGCAGCTTAGAGAACAGGCTGAACACTGAAGCTTTCTTT. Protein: CASSLENRLNTEAFF.